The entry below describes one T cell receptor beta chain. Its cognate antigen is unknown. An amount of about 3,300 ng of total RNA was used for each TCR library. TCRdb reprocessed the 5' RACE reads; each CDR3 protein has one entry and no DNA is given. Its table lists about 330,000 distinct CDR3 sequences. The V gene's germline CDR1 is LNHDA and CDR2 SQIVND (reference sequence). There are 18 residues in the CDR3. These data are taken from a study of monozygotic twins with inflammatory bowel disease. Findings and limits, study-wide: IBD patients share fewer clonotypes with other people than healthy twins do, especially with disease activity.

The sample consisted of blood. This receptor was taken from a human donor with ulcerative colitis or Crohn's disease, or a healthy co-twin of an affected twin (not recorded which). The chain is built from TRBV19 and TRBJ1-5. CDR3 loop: CASSIKTAGTYSNQPQHF.